The clone carrying this T cell receptor beta chain was recorded a few times. These data come from a study of blood T cell repertoires in COVID-19. As originally analysed: Nucleated cell number was recorded as an estimate derived from reference gene primer amplification. Data came from immunoSEQ multiplex PCR; TCRdb stores just in-frame clones and leaves some out. Clone size and the V and J calls come from that table; the DNA yielded D and trimming. Of 340,000 or so clones detected, 70% to 90% appear once; the ten largest clones hold around 4.2%. CDR3 length: 11 residues. Between the trimmed V and J ends, which lost 8 bases and 2 bases, there was a span of 6 bases. Germline-derived CDR1 and CDR2 are LNHDA and SQIVND (reference sequence).

The chain combines TRBV19 with TRBJ1-2; D uncertain. The origin of this receptor is a woman aged 40-49 years with acute COVID-19. Sequenced input: PBMCs or T cells enriched from blood (not recorded which). The CDR3 is CASRGNYGYTF. The DNA of the CDR3 is TGTGCCAGTCGCGGGAACTATGGCTACACCTTC.